This is a list of T cell receptor beta chains from one sample in a study of Ad26.COV2.S vaccination and SARS-CoV-2 variants. Sequencing used immunoSEQ multiplex PCR; TCRdb keeps in-frame clones, though not all of them. The sample yields some 480,000 clones, around nine tenths seen once. This sample comprised peripheral blood, obtained in a trial of Ad26.COV2.S vaccine versus placebo. The origin of the receptors is a person aged 18-60 years who received the Ad26.COV2.S COVID-19 vaccine or a placebo. CDR3s include the opening cysteine and the closing phenylalanine or tryptophan. D genes are given only for firm matches. Not all rows give a size; the values are once, few, many and, for expanded clones, a class.

j_gene,v_gene,d_gene,abundance,CDR3aa,CDR3nt
TRBJ2-1,TRBV11-2,-,-,CASSLDRTYNEQFF,TGTGCCAGCAGCTTAGATCGGACTTACAATGAGCAGTTCTTC
TRBJ2-1,TRBV10-3,TRBD2,-,CAIRQSLEDWRESVQFF,TGTGCCATCAGACAGAGCCTGGAAGATTGGCGGGAGTCGGTGCAGTTCTTC
TRBJ2-5,TRBV3-1/TRBV3-2,-,-,CASSQGAGVKTQYF,TGTGCCAGCAGCCAGGGGGCGGGGGTGAAGACCCAGTACTTC
TRBJ1-5,TRBV28,TRBD1,-,CASSSNLQGAGQPQHF,TGTGCCAGCAGTTCTAATTTACAGGGGGCAGGGCAGCCCCAGCATTTT
TRBJ1-4,TRBV7-3,TRBD1,-,CARIKDRSDEKLFF,TGTGCCAGGATTAAGGACAGGTCGGATGAAAAACTGTTTTTT
TRBJ2-1,TRBV24-1,-,-,CATQGPGYNEQFF,TGTGCCACCCAGGGCCCCGGATACAATGAGCAGTTCTTC
TRBJ1-2,TRBV18,-,-,CASSPGSMGYGYTF,TGTGCCAGCTCACCCGGGTCCATGGGATATGGCTACACCTTC
TRBJ2-1,TRBV5-4,-,-,CASSPPGSNEQFF,TGTGCCAGCAGCCCCCCGGGGAGCAATGAGCAGTTCTTC
TRBJ1-5,TRBV2,-,-,CASSVRTGYSNQPQHF,TGTGCCAGCAGTGTCAGGACGGGATATAGCAATCAGCCCCAGCATTTT
TRBJ2-7,TRBV28,-,-,CASSPDGVGEQYF,TGTGCCAGCAGTCCCGATGGGGTCGGGGAGCAGTACTTC
TRBJ1-6,TRBV30,TRBD1,once,CAWRVVTGGNSPLHF,TGTGCCTGGAGGGTCGTGACAGGGGGGAATTCACCCCTCCACTTT
TRBJ2-2,TRBV27,-,once,CASSPRHPTGELFF,TGTGCCAGCAGTCCGAGGCACCCCACCGGGGAGCTGTTTTTT
TRBJ1-6,TRBV7-3,TRBD1,few,CASSSRGPNSPLHF,TGTGCCAGCAGCTCCAGGGGGCCTAATTCACCCCTCCACTTT
TRBJ1-6,TRBV6-5,-,-,CATQGSINSPLHF,TGTGCCACCCAAGGGAGCATTAATTCACCCCTCCACTTT
TRBJ1-6,TRBV11-2,-,few,CASSLDGGNSPLHF,TGTGCCAGCAGCTTAGACGGAGGGAATTCACCCCTCCACTTT
TRBJ1-2,TRBV19,-,once,CASSPQILANYGYTF,TGTGCCAGTAGTCCACAGATTCTAGCTAACTATGGCTACACCTTC
TRBJ1-2,TRBV27,-,-,CASSFHQGNYGYTF,TGTGCCAGCAGTTTTCACCAGGGGAACTATGGCTACACCTTC
TRBJ2-3,TRBV11-3,-,-,CASSQSQDTQYF,TGTGCCAGCAGTCAAAGCCAAGATACGCAGTATTTT
TRBJ2-1,TRBV7-7,-,once,CASSLGGGAWNEQFF,TGTGCCAGCAGCTTAGGCGGGGGCGCTTGGAATGAGCAGTTCTTC
TRBJ2-7,TRBV28,TRBD1,-,CASRGQGPYEQYF,TGTGCCAGCAGGGGACAGGGCCCCTACGAGCAGTACTTC
TRBJ2-7,TRBV28,TRBD2,-,CASSGGLGAYEQYF,TGTGCCAGCTCTGGGGGACTAGGGGCGTACGAGCAGTACTTC
TRBJ2-1,TRBV15,TRBD2,once,CATSLGGRTYNEQFF,TGTGCCACCAGCCTAGGCGGGAGAACCTACAATGAGCAGTTCTTC
TRBJ1-1,TRBV6-2/TRBV6-3,-,-,CASSYSSGPEAFF,TGTGCCAGCAGTTACTCGAGTGGCCCTGAAGCTTTCTTT
TRBJ2-1,TRBV5-8,TRBD2,few,CASSLMGLAGEGPYNEQFF,TGTGCCAGCAGCTTGATGGGACTAGCGGGAGAGGGACCCTACAATGAGCAGTTCTTC
TRBJ1-1,TRBV19,-,-,CASSIVGHANTEAFF,TGTGCCAGTAGTATAGTGGGCCACGCCAACACTGAAGCTTTCTTT
TRBJ2-1,TRBV6-1,-,few,CASSEVIGGRKQFF,TGTGCCAGCAGTGAAGTCATTGGGGGCCGAAAGCAGTTCTTC
TRBJ2-1,TRBV12-3/TRBV12-4,TRBD2,-,CASSRTSEWGPFF,TGTGCCAGCAGCCGTACTAGCGAGTGGGGTCCGTTCTTC
TRBJ2-2,TRBV24-1,TRBD1,-,CATSDHWTGNTGELFF,TGTGCCACCAGTGACCACTGGACAGGGAACACCGGGGAGCTGTTTTTT
TRBJ2-5,TRBV28,TRBD2,-,CASSSSGTSGRQAQYF,TGTGCCAGCAGTTCCTCCGGGACTAGCGGGCGTCAGGCCCAGTACTTC
TRBJ1-1,TRBV6-5,-,-,CASRAGGGGEAFF,TGTGCCAGCAGGGCCGGGGGTGGTGGGGAAGCTTTCTTT
TRBJ1-1,TRBV4-2,-,-,CASSQEPRVQNTEAFF,TGTGCCAGCAGCCAAGAGCCCCGGGTACAGAACACTGAAGCTTTCTTT
TRBJ2-7,TRBV6-2/TRBV6-3,-,-,CASSYGVYEQYF,TGTGCCAGCAGTTACGGGGTTTACGAGCAGTACTTC
TRBJ1-4,TRBV7-2,-,-,CASSSAPGPRVEKLFF,TGTGCCAGCAGCTCCGCGCCGGGACCGAGGGTGGAAAAACTGTTTTTT
TRBJ1-1,TRBV30,-,-,CAWSARRDTEAFF,TGTGCCTGGAGTGCGAGGAGGGACACTGAAGCTTTCTTT
TRBJ2-1,TRBV3-1/TRBV3-2,TRBD1,-,CASSQPRDRGSQEQFF,TGTGCCAGCAGCCAGCCCCGGGACAGGGGGTCACAGGAGCAGTTCTTC
TRBJ2-1,TRBV12-3/TRBV12-4,-,-,CASSFVPPNEQFF,TGTGCCAGCAGTTTTGTCCCCCCCAATGAGCAGTTCTTC
TRBJ2-7,TRBV11-2,-,-,CASSSLSGAPYEQYF,TGTGCCAGCAGCTCTCTCTCCGGGGCCCCCTACGAGCAGTACTTC
TRBJ1-1,TRBV7-9,-,-,CASSLASTMNTEAFF,TGTGCCAGCAGCTTAGCTTCTACTATGAACACTGAAGCTTTCTTT
TRBJ2-5,TRBV29-1,TRBD2,-,CSGTSGQETQYF,TGCAGCGGTACTAGCGGGCAAGAGACCCAGTACTTC
TRBJ1-1,TRBV2,-,-,CASSELGFNTEAFF,TGTGCCAGCAGTGAACTCGGGTTCAACACTGAAGCTTTCTTT
TRBJ1-1,TRBV5-1,-,-,CASSFQGTNTEAFF,TGCGCCAGCAGCTTTCAGGGGACGAACACTGAAGCTTTCTTT
TRBJ2-7,TRBV5-1,-,-,CASSLGLTPTPRTYEQYF,TGCGCCAGCAGCTTGGGTCTAACCCCAACACCTCGAACCTACGAGCAGTACTTC
TRBJ2-7,TRBV20-1,TRBD2,-,CSARVGRGYEQYF,TGCAGTGCTCGTGTTGGGAGGGGATACGAGCAGTACTTC
TRBJ2-7,TRBV5-4,TRBD2,-,CASSLSAGGPREQYF,TGTGCCAGCAGCTTGTCGGCGGGAGGGCCCCGTGAGCAGTACTTC
TRBJ1-6,TRBV11-2,-,-,CASSLTGVGNSPLHF,TGTGCCAGCAGCTTAACGGGAGTGGGGAATTCACCCCTCCACTTT
TRBJ2-1,TRBV2,-,-,CASSARQAGDEQFF,TGTGCCAGCAGTGCGAGACAGGCTGGGGATGAGCAGTTCTTC
TRBJ1-2,TRBV27,-,-,CASSSRGHGYTF,TGTGCCAGCAGTTCACGGGGGCACGGCTACACCTTC
TRBJ2-1,TRBV14,-,-,CASSPSRTAAKRSEQFF,TGTGCCAGCAGCCCCAGCCGTACGGCAGCAAAGAGGAGTGAGCAGTTCTTC
TRBJ2-1,TRBV5-8,TRBD1,-,CASSLVFGTGGLDEQFF,TGTGCCAGCAGCTTGGTTTTCGGGACAGGGGGCTTGGATGAGCAGTTCTTC
TRBJ2-1,TRBV6-5,TRBD2,once,CASSPLAGVDNEQFF,TGTGCCAGCAGTCCGCTAGCGGGAGTGGATAATGAGCAGTTCTTC
TRBJ1-1,TRBV5-1,-,-,CASSLLGGPLNTEAFF,TGCGCCAGCAGCTTGTTGGGGGGGCCTCTGAACACTGAAGCTTTCTTT